The entry below describes one T cell receptor beta chain. The target of this receptor is not known. Base qualities are not provided; no much larger clone lies one nucleotide away. To prepare the library, 5' RACE was applied. TCRdb names Illumina HiSeq 2500 as the instrument used. The second PCR ran for about 6 to 12 cycles and used a J-beta primer mix along with a sample-barcoded 5' primer. Each TCR beta cDNA molecule received a unique molecular identifier from a template-switch 5' adaptor carrying 12 random nucleotides. Each sample yielded at least 3 million CDR3-containing paired-end reads. First-strand cDNA synthesis was performed from all RNA using the Mint cDNA synthesis kit, with priming by a TRBC-specific oligonucleotide. After uracil-DNA glycosylase treatment, a first 18-cycle PCR used universal primers M1SS and BC2_uni_R on all cDNA. The paper's data handling went like this. Normalization of each sample was performed by random selection of 1 million high-quality reads, each carrying a distinct molecular identifier. Instead of being binned into consensus sequences, reads with shared molecular identifiers were discarded. MiTCR, run with a Q25 quality threshold and the strictest error-elimination algorithm, handled CDR3 identification, clonotype clustering and error correction. A nonparametric unseen species model with Euler transformation was used to estimate a lower bound on total TCR beta diversity. TCRdb ran its own pipeline on the public reads, namely fastp trimming at Q25 and MiXCR clone calling, and kept in-frame beta chains. Every distinct CDR3 protein forms one entry, paired with its most common genes and DNA. TCRdb, not the authors, supplied the V and J calls. In all, the sample holds about 1.8 million distinct CDR3 sequences, and less than 50% of those were seen once. Approximately 2.1% of the sample is in the top ten clones.

This entry belongs to a study of blood T cells in healthy people across ages (dated by TCRdb to between 2014 and 2017). Some background on the complete study: Template switching captured roughly one uniquely barcoded TCR beta cDNA molecule per two T cells in model experiments. Using deep sequencing normalized with unique cDNA molecular identifiers, the study measured how TCR beta repertoire diversity changes with age. For two donors (one aged 18 to 30 and one aged 80 or older), the study analyzed two additional independent replicas of 1 million unique cDNA reads from the same blood draw. The donors were split into four age groups: young (average 16 years), middle-aged (around 40), aged (62) and long-lived (more than 80). Donors of different ages were randomly distributed across sequencing lanes to avoid experimental bias. Broader findings and caveats from the paper: There was a strong correlation between observed TCR beta diversity and the percentage of naive T cells measured by flow cytometry. As age increased, observed TCR beta diversity per million T cells dropped in a roughly linear way, and a significant reduction was already evident by age 40. Estimates of total diversity based on one million sequenced T cells were regarded as lower bounds and as underestimates. Because the CMV infection status of the donors was unknown, age-related changes in expanded clonotypes may potentially have been confounded. The long-lived group showed more naive CD4+ T cells, fewer expanded clones and increased TCR diversity than the aged group, suggesting age selection. Because profiling used bulk unsorted PBMCs, naive and antigen-experienced compartments could not be compared conclusively.

Sequences MNHEY (CDR1) and SVGEGT (CDR2) are obtained from the germline V gene. Germline trimming amounts to 5 bases on V and 8 bases on J, with 10 as the count of junction bases outside the gene matches. The CDR3 has 15 amino acids, counting the end cysteine and phenylalanine. Of all the DNA, just the CDR3 is kept, 45 bases in frame from base 1. The 35 to 40 donors, aged roughly 6 to 90 years, were systemically healthy Caucasian individuals from Russia. About 10 milliliters of peripheral blood were collected from each donor into EDTA-treated Vacutainer tubes. Ficoll-Paque density-gradient centrifugation was used to isolate PBMCs, with at least 7 million obtained per sample. Trizol reagent was used to extract total RNA from PBMCs, with at least 5.5 micrograms per sample. For every donor, flow cytometry on a PBMC aliquot measured the percentage of naive CD45RAhigh/CD27high T cells.

The TCR was taken from a woman aged 40 to 50 in good health. Sequencing used blood. This receptor chain uses TRBV6-2 or TRBV6-3 and TRBJ2-1; 9 nucleotides in the junction match TRBD2. Here is the DNA: TGTGCCAGCAGTGCCCACCGGGGACTAGCCCATGAGCAGTTCTTC. This encodes CASSAHRGLAHEQFF.